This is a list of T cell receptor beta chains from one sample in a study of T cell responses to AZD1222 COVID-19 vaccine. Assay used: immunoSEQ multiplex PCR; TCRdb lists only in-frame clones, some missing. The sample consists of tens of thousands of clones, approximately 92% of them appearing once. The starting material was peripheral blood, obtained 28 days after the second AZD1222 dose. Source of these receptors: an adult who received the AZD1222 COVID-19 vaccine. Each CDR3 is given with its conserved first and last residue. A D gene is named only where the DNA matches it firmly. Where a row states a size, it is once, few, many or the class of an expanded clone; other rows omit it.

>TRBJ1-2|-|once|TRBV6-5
CASSQQINYGYTF
TGTGCCAGCAGTCAACAGATTAACTATGGCTACACCTTC
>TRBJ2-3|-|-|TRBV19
CASSPGVGRGDTQYF
TGTGCCAGTAGTCCAGGGGTGGGCCGGGGAGATACGCAGTATTTT
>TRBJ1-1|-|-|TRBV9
CASSVDQGMTEAFF
TGTGCCAGCAGCGTAGATCAGGGGATGACTGAAGCTTTCTTT
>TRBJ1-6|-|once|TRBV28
CASSLLNRVIYNSPLHF
TGTGCCAGCAGTTTACTTAACAGGGTAATCTATAATTCACCCCTCCACTTT
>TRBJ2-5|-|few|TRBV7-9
CASSFVTEETQYF
TGTGCCAGCAGCTTCGTGACAGAAGAGACCCAGTACTTC
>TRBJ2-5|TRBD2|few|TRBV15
CATSRQTSGIETQYF
TGTGCCACCAGCAGACAGACTAGCGGGATTGAGACCCAGTACTTC
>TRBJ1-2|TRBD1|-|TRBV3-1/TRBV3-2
CASSRTGATYGYTF
TGTGCCAGCAGCCGGACAGGGGCGACCTATGGCTACACCTTC
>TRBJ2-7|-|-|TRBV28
CASSLPLAGGYEQYF
TGTGCCAGCAGTTTACCTCTCGCTGGGGGCTACGAGCAGTACTTC
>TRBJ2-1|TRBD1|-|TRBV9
CASSAGTGLWQFF
TGTGCCAGCAGCGCCGGGACAGGGTTATGGCAGTTCTTC
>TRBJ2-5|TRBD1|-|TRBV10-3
CAIAAGTGATGAQETQYF
TGTGCCATCGCCGCGGGGACAGGGGCCACGGGGGCACAAGAGACCCAGTACTTC
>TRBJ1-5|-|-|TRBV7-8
CASSTGTPRSNQPQHF
TGTGCCAGCAGCACAGGGACACCTCGGAGCAATCAGCCCCAGCATTTT
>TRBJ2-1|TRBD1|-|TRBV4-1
CASSQRGTADLFSYNEQFF
TGCGCCAGCAGCCAAAGGGGGACAGCTGACCTTTTCTCCTACAATGAGCAGTTCTTC
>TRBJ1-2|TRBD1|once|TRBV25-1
CASSEYGDRGIDGYTF
TGTGCCAGCAGTGAATACGGGGACAGGGGGATCGATGGCTACACCTTC
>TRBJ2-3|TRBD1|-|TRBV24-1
CATSDQMGQLPTTDYTDTQYF
TGTGCCACCAGTGACCAAATGGGACAGCTCCCGACCACTGACTACACAGATACGCAGTATTTT
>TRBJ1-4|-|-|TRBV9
CASSVASGGWNEKLFF
TGTGCCAGCAGCGTAGCTTCGGGGGGTTGGAATGAAAAACTGTTTTTT
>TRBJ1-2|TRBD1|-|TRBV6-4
CASSREAGGYGYTF
TGTGCCAGCAGCCGTGAGGCAGGGGGTTATGGCTACACCTTC
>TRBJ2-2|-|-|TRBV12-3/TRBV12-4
CASSNTGELFF
TGTGCCAGCAGCAACACCGGGGAGCTGTTTTTT
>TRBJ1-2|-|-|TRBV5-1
CASSLGWGFSRGYTF
TGCGCCAGCAGCTTGGGATGGGGATTTAGTCGTGGCTACACCTTC
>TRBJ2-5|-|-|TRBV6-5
CASRNLGTQYF
TGTGCCAGCAGAAACCTGGGGACCCAGTACTTC
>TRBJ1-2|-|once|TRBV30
CAWSSGGMGNYGYTF
TGTGCCTGGAGCAGCGGGGGAATGGGAAACTATGGCTACACCTTC
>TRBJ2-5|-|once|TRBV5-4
CASSFPSLEETQYF
TGTGCCAGCAGCTTCCCATCTCTAGAAGAGACCCAGTACTTC
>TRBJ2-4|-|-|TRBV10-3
CAISESVRNIQYF
TGTGCCATCAGTGAGTCGGTGCGAAACATTCAGTACTTC
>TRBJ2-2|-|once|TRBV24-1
CATSDPPAGELFF
TGTGCCACCAGTGATCCCCCCGCCGGGGAGCTGTTTTTT
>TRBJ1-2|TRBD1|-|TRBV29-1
CSAQPPGQGAGHTF
TGCAGCGCCCAGCCACCGGGACAGGGGGCCGGCCACACCTTC
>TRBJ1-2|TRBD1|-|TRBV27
CASSLLPQGAWGYTF
TGTGCCAGCAGTCTCCTACCTCAGGGGGCTTGGGGCTACACCTTC
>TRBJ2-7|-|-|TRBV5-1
CASSFRQGSYEQYF
TGCGCCAGCAGCTTCCGGCAGGGCTCCTACGAGCAGTACTTC
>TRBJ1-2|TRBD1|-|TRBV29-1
CSVERQGAGGYTF
TGCAGCGTTGAGAGGCAGGGGGCGGGTGGCTACACCTTC
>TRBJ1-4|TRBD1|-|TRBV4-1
CASSQGQGYEKLFF
TGCGCCAGCAGCCAAGGACAGGGATATGAAAAACTGTTTTTT
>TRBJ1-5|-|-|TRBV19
CASSISGHLSNQPQHF
TGTGCCAGTAGTATCTCGGGACACCTTAGCAATCAGCCCCAGCATTTT
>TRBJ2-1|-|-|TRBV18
CASSPETVTYNEQFF
TGTGCCAGCTCACCAGAGACAGTGACCTACAATGAGCAGTTCTTC
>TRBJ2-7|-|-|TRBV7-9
CASSLTGFEQYF
TGTGCCAGCAGCTTAACAGGGTTCGAGCAGTACTTC
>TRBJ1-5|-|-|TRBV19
CASSIGRGQGNQPQHF
TGTGCCAGTAGTATAGGCAGGGGACAAGGCAATCAGCCCCAGCATTTT
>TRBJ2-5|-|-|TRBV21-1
CASSKGKGPGQGAETQYF
TGTGCCAGCAGCAAAGGAAAGGGGCCTGGGCAGGGGGCCGAGACCCAGTACTTC
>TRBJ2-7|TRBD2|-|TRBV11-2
CASSLWTSETYEQYF
TGTGCCAGCAGCTTATGGACTAGCGAGACCTACGAGCAGTACTTC
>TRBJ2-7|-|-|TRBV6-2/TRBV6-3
CASSYSRGEQYF
TGTGCCAGCAGTTACTCGAGGGGGGAGCAGTACTTC
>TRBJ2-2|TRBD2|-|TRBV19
CASSIRPTGASGTELFF
TGTGCCAGTAGTATTCGGCCGACGGGGGCTAGCGGGACGGAGCTGTTTTTT
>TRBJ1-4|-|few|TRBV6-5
CASSYNRFSEKLFF
TGTGCCAGCAGTTACAACAGGTTTTCTGAAAAACTGTTTTTT
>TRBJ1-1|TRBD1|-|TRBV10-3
CAISEAPTGANF
TGTGCCATCAGTGAGGCCCCCACAGGGGCCAACTTT
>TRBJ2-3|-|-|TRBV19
CATRSSTDTQYF
TGTGCCACCCGATCTAGCACAGATACGCAGTATTTT
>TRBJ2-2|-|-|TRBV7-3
CASSLDYTGELFF
TGTGCCAGCAGCCTGGATTACACCGGGGAGCTGTTTTTT
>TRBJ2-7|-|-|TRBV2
CASIGALYEQYF
TGTGCCAGCATCGGGGCTTTATACGAGCAGTACTTC
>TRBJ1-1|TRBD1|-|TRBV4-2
CASSLSGTGGSSDTEAFF
TGTGCCAGCAGCCTATCCGGGACAGGGGGTTCGTCTGACACTGAAGCTTTCTTT
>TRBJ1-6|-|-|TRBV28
CASSLSQGYNSPLHF
TGTGCCAGCAGTTTATCCCAAGGATATAATTCACCCCTCCACTTT
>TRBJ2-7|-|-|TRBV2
CASIGALYEQYF
TGTGCCAGCATCGGGGCTTTATACGAGCAGTACTTC
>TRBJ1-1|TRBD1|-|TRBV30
CARRPRQGGPNTEAFF
TGTGCACGGAGGCCCCGACAGGGAGGTCCGAACACTGAAGCTTTCTTT
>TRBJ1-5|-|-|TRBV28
CASSLAPREHQPQHF
TGTGCCAGCAGTCTAGCCCCCCGGGAGCATCAGCCCCAGCATTTT
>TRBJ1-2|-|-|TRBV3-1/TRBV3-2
CASSQGDGALPNYGYTF
TGTGCCAGCAGCCAGGGGGACGGGGCTCTTCCTAACTATGGCTACACCTTC
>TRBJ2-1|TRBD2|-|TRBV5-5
CASSYVAGAAYNEQFF
TGTGCCAGCAGCTATGTAGCGGGAGCAGCCTACAATGAGCAGTTCTTC
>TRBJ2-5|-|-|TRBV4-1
CASSQVLGETQYF
TGCGCCAGCAGCCAAGTACTAGGGGAGACCCAGTACTTC
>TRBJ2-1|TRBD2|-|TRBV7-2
CASSARLAGNYNEQFF
TGTGCCAGCAGCGCCCGACTAGCGGGAAACTACAATGAGCAGTTCTTC
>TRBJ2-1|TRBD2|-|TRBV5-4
CASSLNAGDNEQFF
TGTGCCAGCAGCCTTAACGCGGGGGACAATGAGCAGTTCTTC
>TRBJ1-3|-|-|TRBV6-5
CASSYQGPTRGNTIYF
TGTGCCAGCAGTTATCAGGGACCAACGAGGGGAAACACCATATATTTT
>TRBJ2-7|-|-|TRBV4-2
CASSQEGVMAYEQYF
TGTGCCAGCAGCCAAGAAGGGGTGATGGCCTACGAGCAGTACTTC